This T cell receptor (beta chain) was sequenced for a study of shared clonotypes between healthy human individuals. Study-wide points: The expectation was that sequencing depth would affect clonotype sharing among donors.

Several immunoSEQ plates held equal portions of the genomic DNA taken from each subset. Sequencing was performed with immunoSEQ multiplex PCR; in TCRdb, only in-frame clones are kept and a portion is missing. The data contain millions of clones, 95% of them singletons. As for this clone: Its antigen is currently unknown.

This CDR3 has 16 amino acids. The junction had 13 bases not matched to a gene; V was cut back by 0 bases and J by 10 bases. Germline loops: CDR1 SGDLS, CDR2 YYNGEE. This clonotype originated in a man in his late teens or twenties in good health. Input material: naive CD4+ T cells sorted from blood. Subset noted: CD45RA+ positively selected. This chain uses TRBV9 with TRBJ2-1; 7 bases are a match to TRBD2. CDR3 region: CASSVGASGTTVEQFF. As DNA, the CDR3 is TGTGCCAGCAGCGTAGGGGCTAGCGGTACCACGGTCGAGCAGTTCTTC.